This T cell receptor (beta chain) was found in a study of blood T cell repertoires in COVID-19. Study details: Nucleic acid was either cDNA or gDNA, and it came from T cells, B-cell-depleted T cells, or PBMCs.

Clones were read by immunoSEQ multiplex PCR, and TCRdb kept only the in-frame ones, dropping some. The sample has about 190,000 clones, under 80% seen once; the top ten hold roughly 12%. The TCR sequence derives from a woman aged 45-60 years with acute or convalescent COVID-19. Specimen: peripheral blood.

The CDR3 is CASSLSGGQETQYF. The CDR3 DNA reads as TGTGCCAGCAGCTTATCAGGGGGACAGGAGACCCAGTACTTC. The rearrangement joins TRBV11-2 to TRBJ2-5, with TRBD1 matching over 7 bases. The junction had 5 bases not matched to a gene; V was cut back by 2 bases and J by 5 bases. The V gene's germline CDR1 is SGHAT and CDR2 FQNNGV. This CDR3 has 14 residues. The full variable domain, rest sourced from reference TRBV11-2 and TRBJ2-5, is EAGVAQSPRYKIIEKRQSVAFWCNPISGHATLYWYQQILGQGPKLLIQFQNNGVVDDSQLPKDRFSAERLKGVDSTLKIQPAKLEDSAVYLCASSLSGGQETQYFGPGTRLLVL.